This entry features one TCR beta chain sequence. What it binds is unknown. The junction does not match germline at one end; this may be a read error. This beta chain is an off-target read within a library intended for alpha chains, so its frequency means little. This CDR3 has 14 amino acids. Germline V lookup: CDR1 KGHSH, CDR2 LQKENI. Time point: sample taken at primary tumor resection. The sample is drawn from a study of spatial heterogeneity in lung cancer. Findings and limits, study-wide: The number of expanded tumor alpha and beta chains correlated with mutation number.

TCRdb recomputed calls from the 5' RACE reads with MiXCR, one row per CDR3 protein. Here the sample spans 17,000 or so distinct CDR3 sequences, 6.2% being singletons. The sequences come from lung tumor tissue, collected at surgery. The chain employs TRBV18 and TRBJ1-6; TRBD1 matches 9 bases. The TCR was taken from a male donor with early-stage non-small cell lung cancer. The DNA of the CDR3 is TGTACCAGCTCATTCGGACAGGGGAATTCACCCCTCCACTTT. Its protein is CTSSFGQGNSPLHF.